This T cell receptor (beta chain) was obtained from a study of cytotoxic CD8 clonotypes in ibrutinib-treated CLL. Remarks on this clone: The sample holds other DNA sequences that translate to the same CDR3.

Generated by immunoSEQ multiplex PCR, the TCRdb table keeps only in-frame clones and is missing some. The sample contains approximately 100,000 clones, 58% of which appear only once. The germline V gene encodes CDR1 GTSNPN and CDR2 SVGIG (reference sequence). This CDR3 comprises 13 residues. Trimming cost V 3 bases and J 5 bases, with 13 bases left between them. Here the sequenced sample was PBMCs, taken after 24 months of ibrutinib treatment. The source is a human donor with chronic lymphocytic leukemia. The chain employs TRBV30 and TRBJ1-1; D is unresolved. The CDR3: CAWSAQVGTEAFF. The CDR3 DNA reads TGTGCCTGGAGCGCCCAGGTTGGGACTGAAGCTTTCTTT.